This TCR beta chain was captured in a study of blood T cell repertoires in COVID-19 (dated by TCRdb to about 2020). Study-wide context: Samples from collaborators originated in the United States, Italy and Spain and spanned both the acute and convalescent phases of COVID-19. The prospective study material was composed of cDNA or gDNA derived from T cells, B-cell-depleted T cells, or PBMCs. Subjects who had been exposed to COVID-19, were actively infected with it, or had recovered from it provided the deeply sampled blood TCRbeta repertoires that made up the dataset. The repertoires were released in a freely available public database intended as a resource for research on the immune response to SARS-CoV-2. Samples came from the ongoing ImmuneRACE study (first 160 participants) plus 1,254 subjects from 6 global collaborators. A de-identified subject ID, COVID-19 status, age in years and sex were almost always included in the sample metadata. Where available, HLA class I and class II types were taken from metadata supplied by the sample provider and were not determined by assay-based typing. On the study overall, not on this receptor specifically: Clinical and demographic metadata were provided uncurated, with the amount varying by source and participant.

The CDR3 contains 16 residues, cysteine and phenylalanine counted. The DNA shown is the 48-base CDR3, in frame from base 1. Cut back by 2 bases and 5 bases, the V and J ends lie 17 bases apart. The CDR1 and CDR2 encoded by the germline V gene are SGHTA and FQGTGA. TCRbeta CDR3 regions were amplified from genomic DNA using the immunoSEQ Assay, a bias-controlled multiplex PCR. As for how the authors treated the data: Nucleated cell counts per sample were estimated from amplification of reference gene primers within the assay. To quantify the absolute abundance of each unique TCRbeta CDR3 rearrangement, sequence reads were collapsed and filtered. For each sample, productive Simpson clonality was calculated as the square root of Simpson's diversity index over productive rearrangements. Here the immuneACCESS table is served through TCRdb, limited to in-frame sequences with V and J called. Missing clones are a known gap in these copies; in checked studies unresolved V genes cover under half, and the rest lacks a known reason. V and J calls and clone size are as listed in that table; D and trimming were resolved from the DNA. Here the sample has about 76,000 clones; roughly 84% occur a single time. Jointly, the top ten make up 9.5% to 13% of the sample.

As concerns this clone: The antigen it binds to is not known. Within one base of it there is no much larger clone, and no base qualities were kept.

In Seattle, one collaborating source enrolled patients while the infection was active and tracked those patients longitudinally over the course of disease. Whole blood was collected in K2EDTA tubes by collaborating institutions according to the institutions' own protocols. For TCRbeta analysis, collaborators shipped samples as frozen whole blood, isolated PBMCs, or DNA extracted from either of those sample types. The chain links TRBV7-3 with TRBJ2-3, with TRBD2 as a weak D call on 5 bases. The source material was peripheral blood. The sequence was collected from a man in his fifties or sixties with COVID-19, enrolled during active disease. The DNA sequence is given as TGTGCCAGCAGCTTACTAGGAGCGGCAGTCAGAGATACGCAGTATTTT. The translation is CASSLLGAAVRDTQYF.